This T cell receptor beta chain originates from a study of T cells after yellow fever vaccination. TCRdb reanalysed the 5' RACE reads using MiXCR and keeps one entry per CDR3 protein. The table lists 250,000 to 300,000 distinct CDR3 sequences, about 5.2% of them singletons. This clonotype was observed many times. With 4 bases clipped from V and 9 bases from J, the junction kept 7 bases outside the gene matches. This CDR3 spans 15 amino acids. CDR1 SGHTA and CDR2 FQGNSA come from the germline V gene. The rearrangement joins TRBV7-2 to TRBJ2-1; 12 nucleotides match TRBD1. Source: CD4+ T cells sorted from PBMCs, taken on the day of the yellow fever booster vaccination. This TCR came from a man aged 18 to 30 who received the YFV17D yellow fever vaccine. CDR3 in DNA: TGTGCCAGCAGCTCGGGACAGGGGGCCATCGGTGAGCAGTTCTTC. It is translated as CASSSGQGAIGEQFF.